The present T cell receptor beta chain was sequenced within a study of T cells in Graves' hyperthyroidism and ophthalmopathy. Hyperthyroidism patients were newly diagnosed, had disease duration under 2 months, and were aged 18 to 65 years. Together with thyroid ultrasound, orbital computed tomography, serum thyroxine and TRAb, clinical symptoms were used for diagnoses. RNA transcripts provided the source from which TCR beta CDR3 regions were amplified. Carried out on the TCR CDR3, a first-round RT-PCR used the HTBI primer set. TCRdb passed the multiplex PCR reads through MiXCR, listing each CDR3 protein once. The sample records 550,000 to 850,000 distinct CDR3 sequences, around a sixth being singletons. The CDR3 totals 15 residues. V lost 4 bases, J lost 1 base, and 14 bases lay in between. Germline V gives CDR1 SGHRS, CDR2 YFSETQ.

The chain has TRBV5-1 and TRBJ1-1; no definite D call. The sample taken for sequencing was blood. The clonotype comes from a woman in her forties or fifties with Graves' hyperthyroidism that later progressed to Graves' ophthalmopathy. The CDR3 nucleotides are TGCGCCAGCAGCAAGGAAGGATCGGAGAACACTGAAGCTTTCTTT. Its translation is CASSKEGSENTEAFF.